This entry lists 22 T cell receptor beta chains sequenced from one sample in a study of regulatory T cells. The primer mix had 52 TRBV and 13 TRBJ primers. Some clones are missing from TCRdb's copy, which holds only in-frame ones; the method was immunoSEQ multiplex PCR. The sample shows tens of thousands of clones, 93% of them seen only once. The sample comprised CD8+ T cells sorted from blood. These receptors were taken from a child aged 2 to 15 with CD3G deficiency.

The J gene is TRBJ2-3, the V gene TRBV7-8; tentatively, D is TRBD1 or TRBD2 (7 bases each). V lost 5 bases and J 3 bases, leaving 15 bases between the germline ends. The germline gives CDR1 SGHVS, CDR2 FQNEAQ. This CDR3 is built from 15 residues. The CDR3 sequence: CASSQGDYNTDTQYF. CDR3 nucleotide sequence: TGTGCCAGCAGCCAGGGGGACTACAATACAGATACGCAGTATTTT.

The chain links TRBV4-1 to TRBJ2-7; D is ambiguous. Germline assignment: CDR1 MGHRA and CDR2 YSYEKL. The length of the CDR3 is 13 residues. Trimming removed 4 bases from V and 3 bases from J, with 10 bases in between. The CDR3 protein is CASSPSVNYEQYF. The CDR3 DNA reads as TGCGCCAGCAGCCCGAGCGTTAACTACGAGCAGTACTTC.

The chain employs TRBV7-9 and TRBJ2-3; 7 bases are a match to TRBD2. V shed 5 bases and J 1 base; nucleotides not matched to a gene: 6. The germline V gene encodes CDR1 SEHNR and CDR2 FQNEAQ (reference sequence). The CDR3 totals 15 residues. For the CDR3, the DNA is TGTGCCAGCAGCCCTCGTCGGGGGGGCACAGATACGCAGTATTTT. The encoded protein is CASSPRRGGTDTQYF.

For this clone: The junction and the germline gene differ at one end; a read error may be behind it. V is TRBV27 and J is TRBJ2-7; D may be TRBD1 (6 bases). This CDR3 has 14 amino acids. Germline-derived CDR1 and CDR2 are MNHEY and SMNVEV (reference sequence). The CDR3 bases are TGTGCCAGCAGTCCCGAGACAGGCTCCCACGAGCAGTACTTC. Translation: CASSPETGSHEQYF.

The chain is built from TRBV28 and TRBJ1-1; possibly TRBD1 for D (6 bases). Germline lookup yields CDR1 MDHEN and CDR2 SYDVKM. The CDR3 runs to 18 residues. The V gene lost 4 bases and the J gene lost 1 base, with 22 bases spanning the gap. This CDR3 reads CASSYSSMPDRQNTEAFF. The CDR3 nucleotides read TGTGCCAGCAGTTATAGCTCCATGCCCGACAGGCAGAACACTGAAGCTTTCTTT.

The gene calls are TRBV7-8 and TRBJ2-1; 12 bases align to TRBD2. This CDR3 spans 16 amino acids. Germline-derived CDR1 and CDR2 are SGHVS and FQNEAQ. The junction had 10 bases not matched to a gene; V was cut back by 5 bases and J by 8 bases. As DNA, the CDR3 is TGTGCCAGCAGCACCCTAGCGGGAGGGCCTGGAGATGAGCAGTTCTTC. This gives the protein CASSTLAGGPGDEQFF.

The J gene is TRBJ1-4, the V gene TRBV7-3, with D possibly matching TRBD1 (5 bases). With 2 bases removed from V and 5 bases from J, the gap between germline ends came to 15 bases. Germline V gives CDR1 SGHTA, CDR2 FQGTGA. The CDR3 spans 16 residues. CDR3 coding DNA: TGTGCCAGCAGCTTAGGTCTGGGACTGAAAAATGAAAAACTGTTTTTT. Residues: CASSLGLGLKNEKLFF. Complete variable domain (other parts from reference TRBV7-3 and TRBJ1-4): GAGVSQTPSNKVTEKGKYVELRCDPISGHTALYWYRQSLGQGPEFLIYFQGTGAADDSGLPNDRFFAVRPEGSVSTLKIQRTERGDSAVYLCASSLGLGLKNEKLFFGSGTQLSVL.

This clone was seen a handful of times. The chain is built from TRBV13 and TRBJ2-7; 8 nucleotides align to TRBD2. CDR1 is PRHDT and CDR2 is FYEKMQ in the germline V gene (reference sequence). J lost 6 bases, V lost 1 base, and 2 bases had no gene match. This CDR3 region has 13 residues. The CDR3 DNA follows: TGTGCCAGCAGCTTAGAGGCGGGAGGCGAGCAGTACTTC. This translates into CASSLEAGGEQYF. Full variable domain (outside the CDR3, taken from reference TRBV13 and TRBJ2-7): AAGVIQSPRHLIKEKRETATLKCYPIPRHDTVYWYQQGPGQDPQFLISFYEKMQSDKGSIPDRFSAQQFSDYHSELNMSSLELGDSALYFCASSLEAGGEQYFGPGTRLTVT.

The chain employs TRBV5-1 and TRBJ1-2; 8 bases match TRBD1. The V gene's germline CDR1 is SGHRS and CDR2 YFSETQ. Trimming at V came to 2 bases and at J to 4 bases, leaving 7 bases not matched to a gene. The CDR3 has 15 amino acids. The DNA for the CDR3 is TGCGCCAGCAGCTTTTCAGGGGGCGACGGCTATGGCTACACCTTC. Translating it yields CASSFSGGDGYGYTF.

This rearrangement joins TRBV10-2 to TRBJ2-7, with D hard to call. Germline values: CDR1 WSHSY, CDR2 SAAADI. Trimming stripped 0 bases from V and 7 bases from J, with 10 bases between. This CDR3 spans 13 amino acids. The CDR3: CASSESGWQEQYF. The CDR3 nucleotides are TGCGCCAGCAGTGAGTCCGGTTGGCAAGAGCAGTACTTC.

This chain joins TRBV7-9 and TRBJ2-1, with 8 bases aligning to TRBD1. The CDR3 runs to 17 residues. V was pared by 5 bases and J by 6 bases, with 15 bases of the junction left unmatched. Germline V lookup: CDR1 SEHNR, CDR2 FQNEAQ (reference sequence). The CDR3 region has the DNA TGTGCCAGCAGCGGCGGTCGACAGGGGACAAGGTTCAATGAGCAGTTCTTC. It yields the protein CASSGGRQGTRFNEQFF.

The chain combines TRBV28 with TRBJ2-1; no clear D gene. V lost 4 bases to trimming and J lost 8 bases, with 9 bases between them. The CDR3 length is 12 residues. CDR1 MDHEN and CDR2 SYDVKM come from the germline V gene. The CDR3 sequence is CASSSDADEQFF. The CDR3 nucleotides are TGTGCCAGCAGTTCGGACGCAGATGAGCAGTTCTTC.

This rearrangement joins TRBV5-1 to TRBJ1-1; D call uncertain. Germline assignment: CDR1 SGHRS and CDR2 YFSETQ. V was clipped by 0 bases and J by 2 bases, with 11 bases between them. The length of the CDR3 is 15 residues. In nucleotides, the CDR3 is TGCGCCAGCAGCTTGGGTGTGACACCTAACACTGAAGCTTTCTTT. Translated: CASSLGVTPNTEAFF.

Turning to this clone: Other nucleotide sequences in the sample specify the same CDR3. The V call is TRBV6-1, the J call TRBJ2-7; D gene ambiguous. CDR1 is MNHNS, CDR2 SASEGT, per germline. The V end lost 2 bases, the J end lost 0 bases, and 8 bases lay between the germline ends. The CDR3 contains 14 residues. Here the CDR3 DNA reads TGTGCCAGCAGTGAATTGGGGTCCTCCTACGAGCAGTACTTC. Residues: CASSELGSSYEQYF.

This chain joins TRBV5-1 and TRBJ2-7, with D unclear. V was cut by 0 bases and J by 6 bases, with 13 bases left in between. The CDR3 spans 14 residues. The germline V gene encodes CDR1 SGHRS and CDR2 YFSETQ. The DNA of the CDR3 is TGCGCCAGCAGCTTGGTGGGCCCATTGGGCGAGCAGTACTTC. This translates into CASSLVGPLGEQYF.

This clone was seen only a few times. The V gene is TRBV30, the J gene TRBJ2-3, with D possibly being TRBD1 or TRBD2 (5 bases each). Germline V gene lookup returns CDR1 GTSNPN and CDR2 SVGIG (reference sequence). Trimming left V 1 base short and J 6 bases short, with 11 bases between. This CDR3 comprises 13 residues. CDR3 region: CAWSEQDWDTQYF. The CDR3 coding sequence is TGTGCCTGGAGTGAACAGGACTGGGATACGCAGTATTTT.

The rearrangement links TRBV4-1 to TRBJ2-7, with D possibly TRBD2 on 6 matching bases. This CDR3 spans 15 amino acids. Germline values: CDR1 MGHRA, CDR2 YSYEKL. V was shortened by 1 base and J by 0 bases, with 10 bases between the two germline ends. CDR3 protein: CASSQGAGTSYEQYF. Written as DNA, the CDR3 is TGCGCCAGCAGCCAAGGGGCGGGGACCTCCTACGAGCAGTACTTC.

The CDR3 sequence: CASSLSTGYEQFF. The CDR3 nucleotides are TGTGCCAGCAGTTTATCGACAGGGTACGAGCAGTTCTTC. The V gene is TRBV27, the J gene TRBJ2-1, with 7 bases identical to TRBD1. This CDR3 has 13 amino acids. CDR1 MNHEY and CDR2 SMNVEV come from the germline V gene (reference sequence). V gave up 0 bases and J gave up 10 bases; unmatched junction bases: 3.

The sample holds one count of this clone. CDR3 nucleotide sequence: TGTGCCAGTAGTTTGACAGGGGGCACTGAAGCTTTCTTT. Amino acid sequence: CASSLTGGTEAFF. This rearrangement joins TRBV19 to TRBJ1-1; 9 bases map to TRBD1. In germline, CDR1 is LNHDA, CDR2 SQIVND (reference sequence). The CDR3 totals 13 residues. With V trimmed by 5 bases and J by 4 bases, 2 bases remained unmatched.

V and J are TRBV6-1 and TRBJ1-5; weak D call: TRBD1 (5 bases). Deletions cut 1 base from V and 4 bases from J, with 5 bases between. The CDR3 consists of 13 residues. The germline CDR1 and CDR2 sequences are MNHNS and SASEGT. The CDR3 DNA reads as TGTGCCAGCAGTGAAGGGGGGAATCAGCCCCAGCATTTT. Translated: CASSEGGNQPQHF.

This sequence joins TRBV28 and TRBJ2-3; D may match TRBD1 or TRBD2 (5 bases each). CDR3 length: 15 residues. The germline V gene has CDR1 MDHEN and CDR2 SYDVKM. The V end was cut by 5 bases, the J end by 0 bases, with 12 bases between. The CDR3 region is CASSPGQGSTDTQYF. The CDR3 bases are TGTGCCAGCAGTCCGGGGCAGGGAAGCACAGATACGCAGTATTTT.

CDR3 sequence: CASSLELPGTDTQYF. Here the CDR3 DNA reads TGCGCCAGCAGCTTGGAACTTCCCGGCACAGATACGCAGTATTTT. V is TRBV5-1 and J is TRBJ2-3; D unclear. This CDR3 is 15 amino acids long. The germline V gene encodes CDR1 SGHRS and CDR2 YFSETQ. The V and J ends lost 0 bases and 1 base respectively, with 9 bases between them.